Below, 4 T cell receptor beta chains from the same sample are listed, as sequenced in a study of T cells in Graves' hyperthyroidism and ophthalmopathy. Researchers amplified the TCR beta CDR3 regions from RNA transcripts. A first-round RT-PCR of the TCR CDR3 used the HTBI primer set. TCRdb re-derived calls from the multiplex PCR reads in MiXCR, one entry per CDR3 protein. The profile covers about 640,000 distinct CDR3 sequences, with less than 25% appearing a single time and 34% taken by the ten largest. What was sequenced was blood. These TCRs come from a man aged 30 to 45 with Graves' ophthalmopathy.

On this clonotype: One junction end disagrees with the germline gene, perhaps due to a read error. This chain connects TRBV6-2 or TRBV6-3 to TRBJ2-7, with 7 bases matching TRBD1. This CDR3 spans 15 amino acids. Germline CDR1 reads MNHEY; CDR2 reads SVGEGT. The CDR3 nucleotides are TGTGCCAGCAGCCCCTTACCGGGACAGTTCTACGGGCAGTACTTC. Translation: CASSPLPGQFYGQYF.

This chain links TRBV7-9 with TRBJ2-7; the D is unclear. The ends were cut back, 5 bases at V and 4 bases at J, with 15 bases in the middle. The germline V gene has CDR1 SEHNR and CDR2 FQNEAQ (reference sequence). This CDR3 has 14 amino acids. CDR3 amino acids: CASSRSTEGYEQYF. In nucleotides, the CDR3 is TGTGCCAGCAGCAGAAGTACGGAAGGATACGAGCAGTACTTC. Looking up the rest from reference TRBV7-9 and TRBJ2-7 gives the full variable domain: DTGVSQNPRHKITKRGQNVTFRCDPISEHNRLYWYRQTLGQGPEFLTYFQNEAQLEKSRLLSDRFSAERPKGSFSTLEIQRTEQGDSAMYLCASSRSTEGYEQYFGPGTRLTVT.

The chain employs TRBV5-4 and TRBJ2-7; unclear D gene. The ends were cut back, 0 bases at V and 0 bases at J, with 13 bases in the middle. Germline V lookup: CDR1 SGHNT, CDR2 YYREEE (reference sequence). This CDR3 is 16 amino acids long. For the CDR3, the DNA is TGTGCCAGCAGCTTGGGTGGATCCCAGAGCTCCTACGAGCAGTACTTC. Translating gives CASSLGGSQSSYEQYF.

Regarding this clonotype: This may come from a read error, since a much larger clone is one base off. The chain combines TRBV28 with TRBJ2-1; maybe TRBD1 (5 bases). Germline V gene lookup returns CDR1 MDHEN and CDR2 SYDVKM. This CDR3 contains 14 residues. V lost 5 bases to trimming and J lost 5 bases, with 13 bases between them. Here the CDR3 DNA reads TGTGCCAGCAGTCGCTCCCTGGACAACAATGAGCAGTTCTTC. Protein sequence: CASSRSLDNNEQFF.